The 24 T cell receptor beta chains below all came from one sample that was sequenced in a study of T cells in tumors after PD-1 blockade. The repertoire was sequenced with immunoSEQ multiplex PCR; TCRdb's copy has only in-frame clones and lacks some. The sample holds around 12,000 clones, 63% seen once. The specimen was tumor tissue, collected before anti-PD-1 treatment. The receptors shown here come from a human donor with cutaneous squamous cell carcinoma.

The chain uses TRBV2 and TRBJ2-1, with 8 positions matching TRBD2. The J segment lost 5 bases and the V segment lost 5 bases, leaving 11 bases of the junction unmatched. The CDR3 runs to 16 residues. Germline V CDR1 and CDR2: SNHLY, FYNNEI. CDR3 in DNA: TGTGCCAGCAGTCGGGCGTGGAGCGGGGGTGACAATGAGCAGTTCTTC. Translation gives CASSRAWSGGDNEQFF.

The chain links TRBV5-6 to TRBJ2-5; 12 nucleotides align to TRBD1. V was clipped by 1 base and J by 4 bases; unmatched bases: 5. This CDR3 is built from 16 residues. The germline CDR1 and CDR2 sequences are SGHDT and YYEEEE. The CDR3 region has the DNA TGTGCCAGCAGCTTGTGGGGACAGGGGGCCGCAGAGACCCAGTACTTC. Amino acids: CASSLWGQGAAETQYF.

The chain recombines TRBV5-4 with TRBJ2-5, with 11 nucleotides matching TRBD2. The CDR3 length is 16 residues. Trimming at V came to 0 bases and at J to 1 base, leaving 2 bases not matched to a gene. Germline lookup yields CDR1 SGHNT and CDR2 YYREEE (reference sequence). CDR3 DNA sequence: TGTGCCAGCAGCTTGGGAGGGACTAGCGGCCAAGAGACCCAGTACTTC. It encodes CASSLGGTSGQETQYF.

The chain employs TRBV25-1 and TRBJ2-5, with D possibly being TRBD2 (6 bases). V was trimmed by 1 base and J by 5 bases, leaving 14 bases between them. The germline CDR1 and CDR2 sequences are MGHDK and SYGVNS. This CDR3 has 15 residues. The CDR3 nucleotides are TGTGCCAGCAGTGAATTCGGGGTGGAGGGGGAGACCCAGTACTTC. Its translation is CASSEFGVEGETQYF.

The chain joins TRBV6-4 to TRBJ1-5; no clear D. The germline V gene encodes CDR1 MRHNA and CDR2 SNTAGT. This CDR3 region has 13 residues. The V end was cut by 6 bases, the J end by 1 base, with 7 bases between. The CDR3 DNA sequence: TGTGCCAGCAGAGAGTCCAGCAATCAGCCCCAGCATTTT. Translated: CASRESSNQPQHF.

V is TRBV7-2 and J is TRBJ2-7; D ambiguous. CDR1 is SGHTA, CDR2 FQGNSA, per germline. V gave up 0 bases and J gave up 3 bases, with 6 bases separating them. This CDR3 is 13 amino acids long. Written as DNA, the CDR3 is TGTGCCAGCAGCTTAGCGAGGAGCTACGAGCAGTACTTC. It is translated as CASSLARSYEQYF.

The J gene is TRBJ2-2, the V gene TRBV24-1; D is perhaps TRBD1 or TRBD2 (5 bases each). CDR3 length: 16 residues. Germline CDR1 KGHDR, CDR2 SFDVKD. Trimming pared 0 bases from V and 4 bases from J, leaving 11 bases between. CDR3: CATSDLRQGATGELFF. In DNA form, the CDR3 reads TGTGCCACCAGTGATTTGCGGCAGGGAGCCACCGGGGAGCTGTTTTTT.

The chain carries TRBV12-3 or TRBV12-4 and TRBJ2-1; no definite D call. The V and J ends lost 3 bases and 12 bases respectively, with 9 bases between them. This CDR3 spans 11 amino acids. The CDR3 region has the DNA TGTGCCAGCAGTTTTGCTGTGGGGCAGTTCTTC. Translated, it gives CASSFAVGQFF.

The CDR3 loop reads CAWSTGAGYYNEQFF. CDR3 bases: TGTGCCTGGAGTACAGGGGCGGGCTACTACAATGAGCAGTTCTTC. This rearrangement joins TRBV30 to TRBJ2-1, with 7 bases fitting TRBD1. There are 15 residues in the CDR3. Per germline, CDR1 GTSNPN and CDR2 SVGIG (reference sequence). J gave up 3 bases and V 2 bases, and 7 bases lay outside the gene matches.

This rearrangement joins TRBV27 to TRBJ2-7, with D possibly being TRBD1 or TRBD2 (5 bases each). Germline lookup yields CDR1 MNHEY and CDR2 SMNVEV (reference sequence). Trimming pared 3 bases from V and 2 bases from J, leaving 8 bases between. There are 13 residues in the CDR3. CDR3 loop: CASSFGGTYEQYF. Here the CDR3 DNA reads TGTGCCAGCAGTTTTGGGGGTACCTACGAGCAGTACTTC.

The V and J genes are TRBV7-2 and TRBJ2-7, with unresolved D. V gave up 1 base and J gave up 0 bases, with 10 bases separating them. The CDR3 is made up of 15 amino acids. Per the germline V gene, CDR1 is SGHTA and CDR2 is FQGNSA. CDR3 sequence (DNA): TGTGCCAGCAGCTTAGACGATGGCGTCTCCTACGAGCAGTACTTC. As protein: CASSLDDGVSYEQYF.

The V and J genes are TRBV7-3 and TRBJ2-1; D is unclear. The length of the CDR3 is 13 residues. Germline V gene lookup returns CDR1 SGHTA and CDR2 FQGTGA. V lost 3 bases to trimming and J lost 5 bases, with 8 bases between them. The CDR3 here is CASSFTGNNEQFF. The DNA for the CDR3 is TGTGCCAGCAGCTTCACGGGTAACAATGAGCAGTTCTTC. Combining the CDR3 with reference TRBV7-3 and TRBJ2-1 gives the whole variable domain GAGVSQTPSNKVTEKGKYVELRCDPISGHTALYWYRQSLGQGPEFLIYFQGTGAADDSGLPNDRFFAVRPEGSVSTLKIQRTERGDSAVYLCASSFTGNNEQFFGPGTRLTVL.

The rearrangement joins TRBV5-1 to TRBJ2-7; possible D gene TRBD2, 5 bases. V dropped 0 bases and J dropped 1 base, with 8 bases sitting between them. The CDR3 length is 14 residues. CDR1 SGHRS and CDR2 YFSETQ come from the germline V gene. The CDR3 DNA follows: TGCGCCAGCAGCTTGGCCGAGCGGTCCTACGAGCAGTACTTC. It is translated as CASSLAERSYEQYF.

The J gene is TRBJ2-7, the V gene TRBV5-4; tentatively, D is TRBD1 or TRBD2 (5 bases each). V was cut by 4 bases and J by 2 bases, with 16 bases left in between. Germline lookup yields CDR1 SGHNT and CDR2 YYREEE (reference sequence). This CDR3 is 15 amino acids long. This CDR3 is CASSLGTATTYEQYF. The CDR3, as DNA: TGTGCCAGCAGCCTCGGGACCGCGACTACCTACGAGCAGTACTTC. The entire variable domain, with the rest obtained from reference TRBV5-4 and TRBJ2-7, is as follows: ETGVTQSPTHLIKTRGQQVTLRCSSQSGHNTVSWYQQALGQGPQFIFQYYREEENGRGNFPPRFSGLQFPNYSSELNVNALELDDSALYLCASSLGTATTYEQYFGPGTRLTVT.

The chain uses TRBV11-3 and TRBJ2-3; D not certain. Germline CDR1 and CDR2: SGHNT and YENEEA. The CDR3 extends over 12 amino acids. V gave up 4 bases and J gave up 8 bases, with 10 bases separating them. CDR3 protein: CASSSNGGTQYF. CDR3 sequence (DNA): TGTGCCAGCAGCTCTAACGGTGGTACGCAGTATTTT.

The chain has TRBV7-3 and TRBJ2-1, with D perhaps TRBD1 or TRBD2 (5 bases each). The germline V gene has CDR1 SGHTA and CDR2 FQGTGA. Trimming stripped 5 bases from V and 5 bases from J, with 13 bases between. This CDR3 contains 14 residues. The DNA for the CDR3 is TGTGCCAGCAGCCCTACCCTGGGGGACAATGAGCAGTTCTTC. Translated, it gives CASSPTLGDNEQFF.

The V call is TRBV28, the J call TRBJ1-3; 8 bases line up with TRBD1. This CDR3 is built from 15 residues. Germline-derived CDR1 and CDR2 are MDHEN and SYDVKM. The V and J ends lost 3 bases and 9 bases, in that order; junction bases with no gene match: 10. CDR3 sequence reads: CASSFTRGLGSTIYF. DNA for the CDR3: TGTGCCAGCAGTTTCACCAGGGGGCTCGGTAGCACCATATATTTT.

The chain joins TRBV28 to TRBJ1-6, with D perhaps TRBD1 (6 bases). Between the trimmed V and J ends, which lost 5 bases and 7 bases, there was a span of 15 bases. CDR1 is MDHEN, CDR2 SYDVKM, per germline. This CDR3 is built from 15 residues. The CDR3 spells CASSISGGGNSPLHF. CDR3 DNA: TGTGCCAGCAGTATCTCCGGGGGCGGCAATTCACCCCTCCACTTT.

V is TRBV2 and J is TRBJ2-7, with 8 bases that match TRBD2. With V trimmed by 2 bases and J by 2 bases, 8 bases remained unmatched. The CDR3 length is 16 residues. Germline CDR1 and CDR2: SNHLY and FYNNEI. DNA of the CDR3: TGTGCCAGCAGTGAACCAATAGCGGGGTCCACCTACGAGCAGTACTTC. Protein: CASSEPIAGSTYEQYF.

The CDR3, as DNA: TGTGCCAGCAGCTTCTCAGGGGGCAACGAGCAGTACTTC. It specifies CASSFSGGNEQYF. This chain links TRBV9 with TRBJ2-7; TRBD1 matches 8 bases. After removal of 4 bases from V and 5 bases from J, the junction contained 5 bases not matched to a gene. There are 13 residues in the CDR3. In germline, CDR1 is SGDLS, CDR2 YYNGEE.

This rearrangement joins TRBV21-1 to TRBJ2-3. TRBV21-1 is annotated as a pseudogene. The CDR3 totals 19 residues. CDR3 sequence (DNA): TGTGCCAGCAGGTCACACCCTCAGCTGGCCGGGACCCACACAGATACGCAGTATTTT. Its protein is CASRSHPQLAGTHTDTQYF.

The gene calls are TRBV18 and TRBJ1-6; D gene uncertain. V lost 3 bases, J lost 7 bases, and 16 bases lay in between. The CDR3 loop spans 16 amino acids. Germline values: CDR1 KGHSH, CDR2 LQKENI. CDR3 in DNA: TGTGCCAGCTCACCTTCGGCGGGTAGGGAAAATTCACCCCTCCACTTT. It is translated as CASSPSAGRENSPLHF.

The chain recombines TRBV7-8 with TRBJ2-7; the D gene is possibly TRBD1 (5 bases). Trimming removed 5 bases at V and 12 bases at J, with 23 bases between. CDR1 is SGHVS and CDR2 is FQNEAQ in the germline V gene. The CDR3 is made up of 14 amino acids. CDR3 sequence (DNA): TGTGCCAGCAGCCCGGTCCCAGGGAAAAATCATAGGTACTTC. Translated: CASSPVPGKNHRYF.

The table lists this clone with a count of one. V usage is TRBV4-1 and J usage is TRBJ2-1; 14 bases are shared with TRBD2. The germline CDR1 and CDR2 sequences are MGHRA and YSYEKL. J gave up 8 bases and V 4 bases, and 4 bases lay outside the gene matches. CDR3 length: 15 residues. CDR3 sequence: CASSPGLAGAYEQFF. CDR3 nucleotide sequence: TGCGCCAGCAGCCCGGGACTAGCGGGGGCCTATGAGCAGTTCTTC.